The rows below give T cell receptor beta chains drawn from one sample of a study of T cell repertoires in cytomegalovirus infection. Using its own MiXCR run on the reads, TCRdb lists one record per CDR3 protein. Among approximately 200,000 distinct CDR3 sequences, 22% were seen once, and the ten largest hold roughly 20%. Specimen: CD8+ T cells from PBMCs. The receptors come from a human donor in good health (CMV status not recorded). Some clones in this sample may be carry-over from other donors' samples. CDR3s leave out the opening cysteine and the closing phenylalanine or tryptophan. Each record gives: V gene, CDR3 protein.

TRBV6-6	ASSEIRGQDEKLF
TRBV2	ASRGATTEAF
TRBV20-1	SARDLAGFTDTQY
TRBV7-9	ASRIGMNTEAF
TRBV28	ASSLRQGVPLGSYEQY
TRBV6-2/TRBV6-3	ASSYVEDTGELF
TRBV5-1	ASSLAGTGYGYT
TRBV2	ASSDGQARTEAF
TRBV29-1	SVEVDHYEQY
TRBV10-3	AISGELGSYNEQF
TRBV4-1	ASSQESGQGEQPQH
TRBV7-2	ASSPGRNSGNTIY
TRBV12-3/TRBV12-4	ASRRGGSDTQY
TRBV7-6	ASTLSAGGNEQY
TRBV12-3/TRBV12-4	ASRPGSKNTEAF
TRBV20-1	SARFQRGGSEQF
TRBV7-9	ASSSPQRGVNEQY
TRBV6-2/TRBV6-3	ASSWTHERDTDTQY
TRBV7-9	ASSSYGQGRLETQY
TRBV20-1	SARDGSRGETQY
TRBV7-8	ASRGPPLGVQETQY
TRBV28	ASSAPRGNTGELF
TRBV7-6	ASSPGEGGQETQY
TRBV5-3	ASSWVSSNYGYT
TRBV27	ASSPFRGEAF
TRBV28	ASSPLASTYEQY
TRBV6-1	ASSEDGTVYSPLH
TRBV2	ASSPAGVSQETQY
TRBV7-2	ASSLILASSTDTQY
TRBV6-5	ASNDQGPNTGELF
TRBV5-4	ASSLGTVDYGYT